A single sample is the source of the 21 T cell receptor beta chains below, sequenced in a study of shared clonotypes between healthy human individuals. The protocol was immunoSEQ multiplex PCR, while the TCRdb copy is restricted to in-frame clones and leaves out a portion. In the table there are about 1,800,000 clones, approximately 94% of which are singletons. The naive CD8 population came from CD45RO-negative cells selected for CCR7, without terminally differentiated effector memory CD45RA+ cells. Sequencing input: naive CD8+ T cells sorted from blood. These receptors all come from a man aged 18-30 years in good health.

This clone was seen a single time. The chain joins TRBV7-9 to TRBJ2-7; maybe TRBD1 (5 bases). The CDR3 is 14 amino acids. Per the germline V gene, CDR1 is SEHNR and CDR2 is FQNEAQ (reference sequence). The V end lost 1 base, the J end lost 9 bases, and 16 bases lay between the germline ends. CDR3 sequence: CASSLGPDNARQYF. CDR3 nucleotide sequence: TGTGCCAGCAGCTTAGGTCCGGACAATGCACGGCAGTACTTC.

Comments on this clone: Other DNA sequences in the sample encode the same CDR3. This rearrangement joins TRBV15 to TRBJ1-4, with 8 bases that match TRBD1. From germline, CDR1 is LNHNV and CDR2 YYDKDF (reference sequence). This CDR3 comprises 15 residues. Germline trimming cut 3 bases from V and 6 bases from J; bases unmatched to any gene: 6. CDR3 amino acids: CATSRPAGGDEKLFF. The CDR3 bases are TGTGCCACCAGCAGGCCAGCAGGGGGCGATGAAAAACTGTTTTTT. The full variable domain, completed using reference TRBV15 and TRBJ1-4, is DAMVIQNPRYQVTQFGKPVTLSCSQTLNHNVMYWYQQKSSQAPKLLFHYYDKDFNNEADTPDNFQSRRPNTSFCFLDIRSPGLGDTAMYLCATSRPAGGDEKLFFGSGTQLSVL.

V usage is TRBV2 and J usage is TRBJ1-2; D might be TRBD1 (6 bases). This CDR3 has 15 residues. Between the trimmed V and J ends, which lost 3 bases and 0 bases, there was a span of 11 bases. Germline lookup yields CDR1 SNHLY and CDR2 FYNNEI. CDR3 in amino acids: CASSDPQGSNYGYTF. The CDR3 DNA follows: TGTGCCAGCAGTGACCCACAGGGATCTAACTATGGCTACACCTTC.

The chain carries TRBV2 and TRBJ1-4, with TRBD1 as a possible D gene (6 bases). The CDR3 has 13 residues. Germline V gene data show CDR1 as SNHLY and CDR2 as FYNNEI. V lost 9 bases to trimming and J lost 8 bases, with 16 bases between them. This chain's CDR3 is CASEGGREEKLFF. The CDR3 DNA reads as TGTGCCAGTGAAGGGGGGCGGGAAGAAAAACTGTTTTTT.

V is TRBV6-1 and J is TRBJ2-7, with D tentatively TRBD2 (5 bases). The CDR3 runs to 15 residues. Deletions cut 3 bases from V and 2 bases from J, with 14 bases between. Germline V gene lookup returns CDR1 MNHNS and CDR2 SASEGT. CDR3 coding DNA: TGTGCCAGCAGTGAGGAACCTAGCTTTCCCTACGAGCAGTACTTC. This gives the protein CASSEEPSFPYEQYF.

This chain links TRBV9 with TRBJ1-6; 7 nucleotides match TRBD1. The CDR3 length is 15 residues. V trimming: 3 bases; J trimming: 5 bases; junction bases outside the gene matches: 5. CDR1 SGDLS and CDR2 YYNGEE come from the germline V gene. CDR3 nucleotide sequence: TGTGCCAGCAGCGATCCGGGACAGCATAATTCACCCCTCCACTTT. Amino acids: CASSDPGQHNSPLHF. The full variable domain, rest sourced from reference TRBV9 and TRBJ1-6, is DSGVTQTPKHLITATGQRVTLRCSPRSGDLSVYWYQQSLDQGLQFLIQYYNGEERAKGNILERFSAQQFPDLHSELNLSSLELGDSALYFCASSDPGQHNSPLHFGNGTRLTVT.

The V call is TRBV10-2, the J call TRBJ2-7; 7 bases align to TRBD1. The CDR3 runs 12 residues. The V and J ends lost 8 bases and 3 bases, in that order; junction bases with no gene match: 4. The V gene's germline CDR1 is WSHSY and CDR2 SAAADI. The DNA of the CDR3 is TGCGCCAGCGGGGACAGTGTCTACGAGCAGTACTTC. Translating gives CASGDSVYEQYF.

The V gene is TRBV28, the J gene TRBJ1-5, with 9 bases that match TRBD1. This CDR3 contains 15 residues. The V gene's germline CDR1 is MDHEN and CDR2 SYDVKM. V lost 3 bases, J lost 9 bases, and 9 bases stayed unmatched. The CDR3 reads CASSFLTQGATPQHF. The CDR3, as DNA: TGTGCCAGCAGTTTCCTGACACAGGGGGCGACGCCCCAGCATTTT.

The V call is TRBV13, the J call TRBJ2-5, with D possibly being TRBD1 (6 bases). The CDR3 runs to 16 residues. V was pared by 5 bases and J by 5 bases, with 21 bases between. CDR1 is PRHDT, CDR2 FYEKMQ, per germline (reference sequence). CDR3 in DNA: TGTGCCAGCAGCCCCCAAGGGACACAGACAACGGAGACCCAGTACTTC. This codes for CASSPQGTQTTETQYF.

With respect to this clone: Other DNA sequences of this sample code for an identical CDR3. V and J are TRBV7-6 and TRBJ2-5; a possible D gene is TRBD1 (6 bases). Trimming stripped 4 bases from V and 1 base from J, with 10 bases between. This CDR3 is built from 14 residues. Germline-derived CDR1 and CDR2 are SGHVS and FNYEAQ. The CDR3 loop is CASSSLGGQETQYF. CDR3 in DNA: TGTGCCAGCAGCTCTTTAGGGGGCCAAGAGACCCAGTACTTC.

In the case of this clone: This specimen includes other DNA sequences encoding the same CDR3. J is TRBJ1-1 and V is TRBV4-1, with no clear D. Trimming pared 1 base from V and 2 bases from J, leaving 2 bases between. The CDR3 length is 12 residues. Germline CDR1 and CDR2: MGHRA and YSYEKL. The CDR3 DNA reads TGCGCCAGCAGCCAAGCAAACACTGAAGCTTTCTTT. Translating it yields CASSQANTEAFF.

The V call is TRBV4-1, the J call TRBJ2-1; TRBD2 aligns across 8 bases. This CDR3 spans 16 amino acids. V was clipped by 4 bases and J by 5 bases; unmatched bases: 10. Germline V CDR1 and CDR2: MGHRA, YSYEKL. The CDR3 sequence: CASSLYVGLENNEQFF. In DNA form, the CDR3 reads TGCGCCAGCAGCCTCTACGTGGGACTAGAAAACAATGAGCAGTTCTTC.

V gene TRBV4-1 combines with J gene TRBJ2-2; D uncertain. The CDR3 extends over 13 amino acids. With 0 bases removed from V and 6 bases from J, the gap between germline ends came to 5 bases. Germline lookup yields CDR1 MGHRA and CDR2 YSYEKL. The CDR3, as DNA: TGCGCCAGCAGCCAAGATGGGCCCGGGGAGCTGTTTTTT. This translates into CASSQDGPGELFF.

The CDR3 sequence is CASPLATGEGYEQYF. In DNA, the CDR3 is TGTGCCAGTCCCTTGGCCACAGGGGAGGGCTACGAGCAGTACTTC. The V and J genes are TRBV19 and TRBJ2-7; the D gene could be TRBD1 or TRBD2 (7 bases each). CDR1 and CDR2 (germline): LNHDA, SQIVND (reference sequence). The CDR3 has 15 amino acids. Trimming left V 8 bases short and J 3 bases short, with 20 bases between.

V is TRBV4-3 and J is TRBJ2-7; tentatively, D is TRBD2 (5 bases). The CDR3 totals 17 residues. The germline V and J ends were trimmed by 0 bases and 3 bases, with 18 bases remaining between them. From germline, CDR1 is LGHNA and CDR2 YSLEER. CDR3 nucleotides: TGCGCCAGCAGCCAAGATCGGCTTGTTGGGAGTCTCTACGAGCAGTACTTC. Translating it yields CASSQDRLVGSLYEQYF.

This chain uses TRBV7-9 with TRBJ2-1; 10 bases agree with TRBD2. Germline CDR1 is SEHNR and CDR2 is FQNEAQ (reference sequence). The CDR3 is 16 residues long. J was trimmed by 1 base and V by 5 bases; bases with no gene match: 5. The CDR3 DNA follows: TGTGCCAGCAGCCCAACTAGCGGGGAATCCTACAATGAGCAGTTCTTC. Amino acids: CASSPTSGESYNEQFF.

On this clone itself: This same CDR3 is encoded by further DNA sequences in the sample. This chain uses TRBV4-2 with TRBJ2-1; 7 bases map to TRBD1. The CDR3 is made up of 15 amino acids. The germline CDR1 and CDR2 sequences are LGHNA and YNFKEQ. Losses at the gene ends were 3 bases for V and 0 bases for J; bases not matched to a gene: 2. The DNA for the CDR3 is TGTGCCAGCAGCCAGGACAGGAGCTCCTACAATGAGCAGTTCTTC. Its translation: CASSQDRSSYNEQFF.

Comments on this clone: The junction differs from germline at one of its ends, possibly a read error. The chain joins TRBV7-7 to TRBJ1-4; D is possibly TRBD1 (5 bases). Germline CDR1 SSHAT, CDR2 FNYEAQ (reference sequence). The CDR3 loop spans 15 amino acids. The CDR3 DNA reads TGTGCTAGCAGCTTGGGGACTGCGGGTAATGAAAAACTGTTTTTT. It specifies CASSLGTAGNEKLFF.

The rearrangement links TRBV28 to TRBJ1-6; D perhaps matches TRBD1 (5 bases). The CDR3 contains 16 residues. The germline gives CDR1 MDHEN, CDR2 SYDVKM. With 6 bases removed from V and 6 bases from J, the gap between germline ends came to 18 bases. The CDR3 spells CASSRSIGGLNSPLHF. The DNA of the CDR3 is TGTGCCAGCAGCCGCTCAATTGGGGGTCTTAATTCACCCCTCCACTTT.

This clone appeared once. The V and J genes are TRBV7-6 and TRBJ2-1; D may correspond to TRBD1 or TRBD2 (5 bases each). The CDR3 has 14 residues. V lost 5 bases and J lost 4, with 12 bases in between. Germline CDR1 is SGHVS and CDR2 is FNYEAQ. The CDR3 sequence is CASSQGDDYNEQFF. DNA for the CDR3: TGTGCCAGCAGCCAAGGGGACGATTACAATGAGCAGTTCTTC.

CDR3 DNA sequence: TGCGCCAGCTACCCGACCCGGACTAGCGGGAGGGCCTCAACGGAGACCCAGTACTTC. It specifies CASYPTRTSGRASTETQYF. The chain recombines TRBV5-1 with TRBJ2-5, with 15 bases identical to TRBD2. This CDR3 contains 19 residues. V shed 7 bases and J 5 bases; nucleotides not matched to a gene: 18. Looked up from germline, CDR1 is SGHRS and CDR2 is YFSETQ. Looking up the rest from reference TRBV5-1 and TRBJ2-5 gives the full variable domain: KAGVTQTPRYLIKTRGQQVTLSCSPISGHRSVSWYQQTPGQGLQFLFEYFSETQRNKGNFPGRFSGRQFSNSRSEMNVSTLELGDSALYLCASYPTRTSGRASTETQYFGPGTRLLVL.